This T cell receptor (beta chain) appears in the sequencing data of a study of preoperative IRX-2 immunotherapy in early breast cancer. The repertoire was sequenced with immunoSEQ multiplex PCR; TCRdb's copy has only in-frame clones and lacks some. The profile covers 2,500 to 4,000 clones, with just under 80% appearing a single time and about 8.7% taken by the ten largest. After removal of 4 bases from V and 6 bases from J, the junction contained 3 bases not matched to a gene. Germline V gene lookup returns CDR1 KGHSH and CDR2 LQKENI. CDR3 size: 13 residues. The treatment was: preoperative locoregional IRX-2 cytokine immunotherapy. Samples came from a phase Ib trial of preoperative locoregional IRX-2 cytokine immunotherapy.

The sequences come from tumor tissue, collected after IRX-2 immunotherapy. The TCR originated in a human donor with breast cancer. V is TRBV18 and J is TRBJ1-2, with 9 bases fitting TRBD1. CDR3 sequence reads: CASSRTGGNGYTF. In nucleotides, the CDR3 is TGTGCCAGCTCACGAACAGGGGGCAATGGCTACACCTTC.